In this sample, the clone carrying this T cell receptor beta chain turned up a few times. The antigen remains unidentified. The same CDR3 also results from other DNA sequences found in this sample. These data are taken from a study of CD8+ T cells in alopecia areata. Looking at the study overall: Oral tofacitinib (5 to 10 mg twice daily) was administered to treated patients. Study-wide results and limits: Sequencing of scalp samples also captures resident alphabeta T cells of normal skin.

Extraction and reverse transcription of RNA yielded cDNA as the sequencing template. Data came from immunoSEQ multiplex PCR; TCRdb stores just in-frame clones and leaves some out. Altogether 150,000 to 200,000 clones are present, around three fifths being singletons, with the ten largest covering about 15%. This CDR3 has 10 amino acids. Trimming took off 7 bases at V and 0 bases at J, with 3 bases between the two ends. The germline gives CDR1 SQVTM, CDR2 ANQGSEA. This material consisted of CD4+ T cells sorted from blood, taken at week 0. The TCR was taken from a human donor with alopecia areata. The chain carries TRBV29-1 and TRBJ2-5; D unclear. This CDR3 is CSAHQETQYF. CDR3 nucleotide sequence: TGCAGCGCCCACCAAGAGACCCAGTACTTC.